These 25 T cell receptor beta chains share one sample of origin, sequenced in a study of T cells in Graves' hyperthyroidism and ophthalmopathy. Researchers took RNA transcripts and amplified the TCR beta CDR3 regions from them. The primer set for the first-round RT-PCR of the TCR CDR3 was HTBI. MiXCR was run by TCRdb on the multiplex PCR reads, yielding one entry per CDR3 protein. The sample records fewer than 300,000 distinct CDR3 sequences, around 25% being singletons. The sample consisted of blood. The receptors were sampled from a man aged 40-50 years with Graves' hyperthyroidism that later progressed to Graves' ophthalmopathy.

Many counts were recorded for this clonotype. The genes are TRBV5-1 and TRBJ1-1, with 7 bases fitting TRBD1. Trimming at V came to 3 bases and at J to 2 bases, leaving 7 bases not matched to a gene. The CDR3 runs 15 residues. The germline CDR1 and CDR2 sequences are SGHRS and YFSETQ. The CDR3 spells CASSSLTGINTEAFF. The CDR3 coding sequence is TGCGCCAGCAGCTCACTGACAGGGATCAACACTGAAGCTTTCTTT.

This chain joins TRBV6-2 or TRBV6-3 and TRBJ2-7; no reliable D call. CDR3 length: 15 residues. Between the trimmed V and J ends, which lost 2 bases and 2 bases, there was a span of 13 bases. Germline loops: CDR1 MNHEY, CDR2 SVGEGT. The CDR3 loop reads CASSYPGRNTYEQYF. CDR3 in DNA: TGTGCCAGCAGTTACCCCGGACGGAATACCTACGAGCAGTACTTC.

Many counts were recorded for this clonotype. The genes are TRBV6-2 or TRBV6-3 and TRBJ2-5; weak D call: TRBD1 (6 bases). The V end lost 6 bases, the J end lost 4 bases, and 15 bases lay between the germline ends. Germline V CDR1 and CDR2: MNHEY, SVGEGT. The CDR3 spans 14 residues. The DNA for the CDR3 is TGTGCCAGCAGATTTCGACAGGCGCGAGAGACCCAGTACTTC. Encoded protein: CASRFRQARETQYF.

The rearrangement links TRBV27 to TRBJ2-7; 9 bases map to TRBD1. V dropped 4 bases and J dropped 0; count of bases not matched to a gene: 4. The CDR3 extends over 15 amino acids. The V gene's germline CDR1 is MNHEY and CDR2 SMNVEV (reference sequence). The CDR3 coding sequence is TGTGCCAGCAGTTGGGGACAGGGAAGCTCCTACGAGCAGTACTTC. Amino acids: CASSWGQGSSYEQYF.

This clonotype has just a few counts. The rearrangement links TRBV30 to TRBJ2-7; no reliable D call. Germline CDR1 GTSNPN, CDR2 SVGIG (reference sequence). The CDR3 is 14 residues long. The V end was cut by 0 bases, the J end by 2 bases, with 11 bases between. Here the CDR3 DNA reads TGTGCCTGGAGTGTACCGAACACGGCCTACGAGCAGTACTTC. This encodes CAWSVPNTAYEQYF.

The chain has TRBV20-1 and TRBJ2-7, with D tentatively TRBD1 or TRBD2 (5 bases each). The CDR3 is 12 amino acids. CDR1 and CDR2 (germline): DFQATT, SNEGSKA (reference sequence). The ends were cut back, 4 bases at V and 2 bases at J, with 9 bases in the middle. DNA for the CDR3: TGCAGTGCTAATCTGGGGGCCTACGAGCAGTACTTC. Its protein product is CSANLGAYEQYF.

This clonotype showed up many times. V gene TRBV19 combines with J gene TRBJ1-5, with D possibly matching TRBD1 (5 bases). The germline V gene has CDR1 LNHDA and CDR2 SQIVND (reference sequence). CDR3 length equals 15 residues. With 5 bases removed from V and 9 bases from J, the gap between germline ends came to 20 bases. In DNA form, the CDR3 reads TGTGCCAGTAGTCGGCCGTCCAGCCTGGGGGGGCCCCAGCATTTT. Its translation: CASSRPSSLGGPQHF.

A remark on this clonotype: Germline and junction disagree at one end, which may indicate a read error. The CDR3 sequence: CASREVGQETQYF. DNA of the CDR3: TGTGCCAGCAGAGAAGTCGGGCAAGAGACCCAGTACTTC. V is TRBV6-1 and J is TRBJ2-5; D gene ambiguous. Germline-derived CDR1 and CDR2 are MNHNS and SASEGT. The length of the CDR3 is 13 residues.

This clonotype occurred a few times. A much larger clone lies a single base off, so this may be a read error. The rearrangement links TRBV6-2 or TRBV6-3 to TRBJ1-6; 8 bases match TRBD1. The CDR3 has 16 amino acids. CDR1 MNHEY and CDR2 SVGEGT come from the germline V gene. CDR3 amino acids: CASRPTGAALYSPLRF. The CDR3 bases are TGTGCCAGCAGACCGACAGGGGCCGCCCTATATTCACCCCTCCGCTTT.

This clonotype was picked up many times. The chain combines TRBV2 with TRBJ2-7, with D perhaps TRBD2 (6 bases). V lost 7 bases and J 0 bases, leaving 13 bases between the germline ends. CDR3 length: 14 residues. Per the germline V gene, CDR1 is SNHLY and CDR2 is FYNNEI. CDR3 DNA: TGTGCCAGCATGCCTGGGACTCTCTCCTACGAGCAGTACTTC. Protein product: CASMPGTLSYEQYF.

This clonotype occurred many times. The chain links TRBV5-6 to TRBJ1-5; TRBD1 aligns across 7 bases. CDR1 and CDR2 from the germline V gene are SGHDT and YYEEEE. The CDR3 totals 16 residues. V lost 2 bases and J lost 3; bases outside the gene matches: 8. CDR3 coding DNA: TGTGCCAGCAGCTTCACAGGGGATTATGTCAATCAGCCCCAGCATTTT. Its translation is CASSFTGDYVNQPQHF.

The J gene is TRBJ1-1, the V gene TRBV7-2; 11 nucleotides match TRBD1. The CDR3 has 17 residues. The germline CDR1 and CDR2 sequences are SGHTA and FQGNSA. V was pared by 0 bases and J by 4 bases, with 7 bases of the junction left unmatched. This chain's CDR3 is CASSLAGQGVGSTEAFF. The CDR3 DNA follows: TGTGCCAGCAGCTTAGCGGGACAGGGGGTCGGTAGCACTGAAGCTTTCTTT.

In this sample, this clonotype turned up many times. The V gene is TRBV9, the J gene TRBJ2-2, with D unresolved. This CDR3 spans 14 amino acids. Germline V gene data show CDR1 as SGDLS and CDR2 as YYNGEE. V lost 0 bases and J 5 bases, leaving 8 bases between the germline ends. CDR3 sequence reads: CASSVGKGTGELFF. In nucleotides, the CDR3 is TGTGCCAGCAGCGTAGGTAAAGGAACCGGGGAGCTGTTTTTT.

This clonotype was observed at least ten times. This chain uses TRBV7-2 with TRBJ2-7; TRBD2 aligns across 7 bases. The germline V gene has CDR1 SGHTA and CDR2 FQGNSA. Trimming at V came to 0 bases and at J to 2 bases, leaving 10 bases not matched to a gene. The length of the CDR3 is 17 residues. The CDR3 region has the DNA TGTGCCAGCAGCTTAGCCTTTGCTAGCGGTATCACCTACGAGCAGTACTTC. Translation gives CASSLAFASGITYEQYF.

The J gene is TRBJ1-2, the V gene TRBV7-2; D not resolved. Trimming removed 5 bases at V and 6 bases at J, with 16 bases between. The CDR3 runs to 14 residues. In germline, CDR1 is SGHTA, CDR2 FQGNSA. This chain's CDR3 is CASSLTLPVDGYTF. Here the CDR3 DNA reads TGTGCCAGCAGCCTGACCCTGCCAGTAGATGGCTACACCTTC.

The V and J genes are TRBV6-1 and TRBJ1-5; D remains ambiguous. CDR1 MNHNS and CDR2 SASEGT come from the germline V gene. V lost 1 base, J lost 0 bases, and 10 bases lay in between. CDR3 length: 16 residues. The DNA of the CDR3 is TGTGCCAGCAGTGAAGACAAAGCTTATAGCAATCAGCCCCAGCATTTT. Protein: CASSEDKAYSNQPQHF.

This clonotype was seen ten or more times. The chain uses TRBV11-2 and TRBJ2-7; D not resolved. Trimming left V 5 bases short and J 3 bases short, with 17 bases between. CDR3 length: 15 amino acids. Germline lookup yields CDR1 SGHAT and CDR2 FQNNGV. The CDR3 nucleotides read TGTGCCAGCAGCCGCCCCCGCGCCGGCCACTACGAGCAGTACTTC. Translated, it gives CASSRPRAGHYEQYF.

This clonotype was counted ten times or more. The chain carries TRBV2 and TRBJ2-5, with D unresolved. Germline V gives CDR1 SNHLY, CDR2 FYNNEI. V was shortened by 3 bases and J by 1 base, with 9 bases between the two germline ends. CDR3 length equals 14 residues. The CDR3 DNA sequence: TGTGCCAGCAGTGAGGGGATCCTCCAAGAGACCCAGTACTTC. Its translation is CASSEGILQETQYF. The whole variable domain, remainder taken from reference TRBV2 and TRBJ2-5, is EPEVTQTPSHQVTQMGQEVILRCVPISNHLYFYWYRQILGQKVEFLVSFYNNEISEKSEIFDDQFSVERPDGSNFTLKIRSTKLEDSAMYFCASSEGILQETQYFGPGTRLLVL.

This clonotype was observed at least ten times. The V call is TRBV28, the J call TRBJ1-2, with D unclear. Per germline, CDR1 MDHEN and CDR2 SYDVKM. With 9 bases removed from V and 5 bases from J, the gap between germline ends came to 10 bases. This CDR3 spans 11 amino acids. CDR3 sequence: CASTKLYGYTF. For the CDR3, the DNA is TGTGCCAGTACCAAATTATATGGCTACACCTTC.

This clonotype was seen many times. The chain has TRBV5-1 and TRBJ2-2, with D maybe TRBD1 (6 bases). Germline CDR1 and CDR2: SGHRS and YFSETQ. There are 16 residues in the CDR3. The V and J ends lost 4 bases and 1 base respectively, with 14 bases between them. The CDR3 protein is CASSPEDSLNTGELFF. The CDR3 DNA reads as TGCGCCAGCAGCCCAGAGGACAGCCTGAACACCGGGGAGCTGTTTTTT.

This clonotype came up many times. The chain links TRBV11-2 to TRBJ1-1; D possibly corresponds to TRBD1 (5 bases). Trimming removed 0 bases from V and 6 bases from J, with 14 bases in between. The germline V gene has CDR1 SGHAT and CDR2 FQNNGV. This CDR3 has 15 amino acids. In nucleotides, the CDR3 is TGTGCCAGCAGCTTAGAGCCGGGGCTTATTTCTGAAGCTTTCTTT. It codes for CASSLEPGLISEAFF. Complete variable domain (other parts from reference TRBV11-2 and TRBJ1-1): EAGVAQSPRYKIIEKRQSVAFWCNPISGHATLYWYQQILGQGPKLLIQFQNNGVVDDSQLPKDRFSAERLKGVDSTLKIQPAKLEDSAVYLCASSLEPGLISEAFFGQGTRLTVV.

This clonotype was recorded at least ten times. The V call is TRBV5-1, the J call TRBJ1-3; the match to TRBD1 covers 9 bases. CDR1 SGHRS and CDR2 YFSETQ come from the germline V gene. With V trimmed by 4 bases and J by 0 bases, 5 bases remained unmatched. This CDR3 spans 16 amino acids. The CDR3 DNA sequence: TGCGCCAGCAGCGCGGGACAGGGAACCTCTGGAAACACCATATATTTT. This codes for CASSAGQGTSGNTIYF.

This clonotype was seen at least ten times. This chain links TRBV15 with TRBJ2-5; 8 bases map to TRBD1. The junction had 10 bases not matched to a gene; V was cut back by 3 bases and J by 4 bases. The CDR3 runs 16 residues. Germline V gene data show CDR1 as LNHNV and CDR2 as YYDKDF (reference sequence). This CDR3 is CATSRSAGTGLETQYF. The CDR3 nucleotides are TGTGCCACCAGCAGGTCTGCCGGGACAGGCCTAGAGACCCAGTACTTC. The variable domain in full, with the rest retrieved from reference TRBV15 and TRBJ2-5, is DAMVIQNPRYQVTQFGKPVTLSCSQTLNHNVMYWYQQKSSQAPKLLFHYYDKDFNNEADTPDNFQSRRPNTSFCFLDIRSPGLGDTAMYLCATSRSAGTGLETQYFGPGTRLLVL.

A single count supports this clonotype. This chain joins TRBV28 and TRBJ2-5, with TRBD2 as a possible D gene (7 bases). Trimming stripped 8 bases from V and 7 bases from J, with 26 bases between. CDR3 size: 16 residues. CDR1 MDHEN and CDR2 SYDVKM come from the germline V gene. CDR3 nucleotide sequence: TGTGCCAGCTACTCTGGGGGGGACAACCCCCGAGGGACCCAGTACTTC. Translated, it gives CASYSGGDNPRGTQYF.

This chain links TRBV12-3 or TRBV12-4 with TRBJ1-5; D is perhaps TRBD1 (5 bases). With 5 bases removed from V and 7 bases from J, the gap between germline ends came to 15 bases. The CDR3 has 14 residues. In DNA, the CDR3 is TGTGCCAGCAGTACCCCGGGACGTAGACAGCCCCAGCATTTT. Protein product: CASSTPGRRQPQHF.